What follows are 13 T cell receptor beta chains derived from one specimen sequenced in a study of shared clonotypes between healthy human individuals. The method was immunoSEQ multiplex PCR; TCRdb's version includes in-frame clones alone and lacks a portion of them. The table lists about 680,000 clones, roughly 94% of them singletons. Naive CD8 cells lacked CD45RO and underwent positive selection for CCR7, leaving out terminally differentiated effector memory CD45RA+ cells. The sequenced material came from naive CD8+ T cells sorted from blood. These receptor sequences come from a man aged 25 to 45 in good health.

The rearrangement joins TRBV27 to TRBJ2-1; no firm D call. The length of the CDR3 is 13 residues. Trimming cost V 6 bases and J 9 bases, with 15 bases left between them. Germline CDR1 MNHEY, CDR2 SMNVEV (reference sequence). CDR3 nucleotide sequence: TGTGCCAGCAGATACCTCGGAGTTACTGAGCAGTTCTTC. Translation: CASRYLGVTEQFF.

The gene calls are TRBV4-1 and TRBJ1-1; D unresolved. This CDR3 has 14 amino acids. The V gene lost 3 bases and the J gene lost 9 bases, with 17 bases spanning the gap. The germline CDR1 and CDR2 sequences are MGHRA and YSYEKL. DNA for the CDR3: TGCGCCAGCAGCCATCTTTCTCTACCCTTGAAAGCTTTCTTT. Protein: CASSHLSLPLKAFF.

The V and J genes are TRBV7-9 and TRBJ2-1; unclear D gene. CDR3 length equals 16 residues. Germline loops: CDR1 SEHNR, CDR2 FQNEAQ (reference sequence). The germline V and J ends were trimmed by 4 bases and 7 bases, with 20 bases remaining between them. The CDR3 sequence: CASSSATLSWVNEQFF. CDR3 bases: TGTGCCAGCAGCTCGGCGACTCTTTCTTGGGTAAATGAGCAGTTCTTC.

V gene TRBV11-2 combines with J gene TRBJ2-7, with TRBD2 matching over 12 bases. Trimming removed 4 bases from V and 3 bases from J; junction bases left unmatched: 4. This CDR3 comprises 15 residues. Germline lookup yields CDR1 SGHAT and CDR2 FQNNGV. The CDR3 loop is CASSSGTSGFYEQYF. The CDR3 DNA reads TGTGCCAGCAGCTCCGGGACTAGCGGGTTCTACGAGCAGTACTTC.

The chain recombines TRBV28 with TRBJ2-7; 8 bases align to TRBD2. Per the germline V gene, CDR1 is MDHEN and CDR2 is SYDVKM. The ends lost 6 bases at V and 3 bases at J; junction bases unmatched: 10. This CDR3 contains 15 residues. The CDR3: CASSSPGLAGYEQYF. CDR3 DNA: TGTGCCAGCAGCTCCCCCGGACTAGCAGGCTACGAGCAGTACTTC.

The rearrangement joins TRBV11-3 to TRBJ2-2; 10 bases line up with TRBD2. The CDR3 has 15 residues. CDR1 SGHNT and CDR2 YENEEA come from the germline V gene. V was clipped by 5 bases and J by 6 bases; unmatched bases: 6. The CDR3: CASSPASGSAGELFF. CDR3 coding DNA: TGTGCCAGCAGCCCGGCTAGCGGGAGTGCCGGGGAGCTGTTTTTT. Complete variable domain (other parts from reference TRBV11-3 and TRBJ2-2): EAGVVQSPRYKIIEKKQPVAFWCNPISGHNTLYWYLQNLGQGPELLIRYENEEAVDDSQLPKDRFSAERLKGVDSTLKIQPAELGDSAVYLCASSPASGSAGELFFGEGSRLTVL.

This chain connects TRBV5-1 to TRBJ2-1, with a weak D call TRBD1 (5 bases). Germline-derived CDR1 and CDR2 are SGHRS and YFSETQ. V lost 1 base, J lost 0 bases, and 26 bases lay in between. There are 21 residues in the CDR3. Here the CDR3 reads CASSLWDLTVRLTSSYNEQFF. The CDR3 region has the DNA TGCGCCAGCAGCTTGTGGGATCTGACAGTTCGTTTAACGAGCTCCTACAATGAGCAGTTCTTC.

The chain joins TRBV7-9 to TRBJ1-1, with unresolved D. The CDR3 totals 13 residues. The germline V gene has CDR1 SEHNR and CDR2 FQNEAQ (reference sequence). Trimming took off 11 bases at V and 0 bases at J, with 13 bases between the two ends. The CDR3 is CALQTTVNTEAFF. CDR3 in DNA: TGTGCCTTACAAACTACAGTGAACACTGAAGCTTTCTTT.

This chain connects TRBV27 to TRBJ1-5; no firm D call. Trimming pared 5 bases from V and 6 bases from J, leaving 23 bases between. Per the germline V gene, CDR1 is MNHEY and CDR2 is SMNVEV (reference sequence). The CDR3 length is 17 residues. The CDR3 protein is CASSTTREAPGGQPQHF. The CDR3 DNA reads as TGTGCCAGCAGTACGACCCGGGAGGCCCCGGGTGGTCAGCCCCAGCATTTT.

This clone was counted once. The chain is built from TRBV6-1 and TRBJ2-7; 8 bases fit TRBD1. Germline CDR1 is MNHNS and CDR2 is SASEGT. The CDR3 contains 14 residues. V shed 6 bases, J shed 6 bases, and the junction held 10 bases outside the gene matches. CDR3 in amino acids: CASSPGQVYTEQYF. The CDR3 coding sequence is TGTGCCAGCAGCCCGGGACAGGTATACACCGAGCAGTACTTC.

V and J are TRBV27 and TRBJ1-2; weak D call: TRBD1 (6 bases). This CDR3 is built from 14 residues. With 3 bases removed from V and 2 bases from J, the gap between germline ends came to 10 bases. Germline V lookup: CDR1 MNHEY, CDR2 SMNVEV (reference sequence). CDR3 region: CASSLKGENYGYTF. The CDR3, as DNA: TGTGCCAGCAGTTTGAAGGGGGAAAACTATGGCTACACCTTC.

The V and J genes are TRBV2 and TRBJ2-1, with 7 positions matching TRBD2. The length of the CDR3 is 17 residues. Germline CDR1 is SNHLY and CDR2 is FYNNEI. After removal of 7 bases from V and 3 bases from J, the junction contained 15 bases not matched to a gene. The DNA for the CDR3 is TGTGCCAGCACCCCCCGATCGGCGGGAGAACACTACAATGAGCAGTTCTTC. This gives the protein CASTPRSAGEHYNEQFF.

This chain links TRBV7-9 with TRBJ2-7; D not certain. V was clipped by 4 bases and J by 3 bases, with 13 bases between them. CDR3 length equals 14 residues. Germline CDR1 is SEHNR and CDR2 is FQNEAQ (reference sequence). The CDR3, as DNA: TGTGCCAGCAGCTCCCCCTCACTTGTCTACGAGCAGTACTTC. Amino acid sequence: CASSSPSLVYEQYF.